These T cell receptor beta chains were read from a single sample in a study of cytomegalovirus exposure and HLA in healthy donors. The data were produced by immunoSEQ multiplex PCR, yet TCRdb's version contains in-frame clones alone and is incomplete. The sample lists 200,000 to 250,000 clones, over 80% occurring once. Sequencing was carried out using PBMCs. These TCRs come from a boy between 2 and 15 years old in good health and CMV-seronegative. CDR3s include the opening cysteine and the closing phenylalanine or tryptophan. Fields, in order: V gene, J gene, D gene, CDR3 protein, CDR3 DNA. A D gene is named only where the DNA matches it firmly.

>TRBV4-2|TRBJ2-7|.
CASSQDNGQYF
TGTGCCAGCAGCCAAGATAACGGGCAGTACTTC
>TRBV7-9|TRBJ2-7|TRBD1
CASQSGQGRGSYEQYF
TGTGCCAGCCAATCCGGACAGGGAAGGGGCTCCTACGAGCAGTACTTC
>TRBV9|TRBJ2-3|.
CASSAGGTDTQYF
TGTGCCAGCAGCGCAGGGGGCACAGATACGCAGTATTTT
>TRBV6-4|TRBJ2-6|.
CASSDSISSGANVLTF
TGTGCCAGCAGTGACTCGATTAGCTCTGGGGCCAACGTCCTGACTTTC
>TRBV9|TRBJ2-2|.
CASSAVQGSYTGELFF
TGTGCCAGCAGTGCCGTTCAGGGTAGTTACACCGGGGAGCTGTTTTTT
>TRBV5-1|TRBJ2-7|.
CASSLANREAAYEQYF
TGCGCCAGCAGCTTGGCCAACCGAGAGGCCGCCTACGAGCAGTACTTC
>TRBV5-6|TRBJ1-1|.
CASSSQGGTEAFF
TGTGCCAGCAGCTCGCAAGGGGGCACTGAAGCTTTCTTT
>TRBV28|TRBJ2-5|TRBD1
CASSLRTGSSKTQYF
TGTGCCAGCAGTCTCCGGACAGGGTCCTCGAAGACCCAGTACTTC
>TRBV10-1|TRBJ2-7|.
CASIGLPTYEQYF
TGCGCCAGCATCGGGTTGCCCACCTACGAGCAGTACTTC
>TRBV27|TRBJ2-1|.
CASSLSAGAYNEQFF
TGTGCCAGCAGTTTATCGGCGGGGGCGTACAATGAGCAGTTCTTC